This T cell receptor (beta chain) comes out of a study of blood T cells in healthy people across ages. The J segment lost 1 base and the V segment lost 2 bases, leaving 2 bases of the junction unmatched. The germline V gene encodes CDR1 SGHRS and CDR2 YFSETQ. The CDR3 spans 15 residues. Primed by a sample-barcoded 5' primer and a J-beta primer mix, a second PCR proceeded for about 6 to 11 cycles. TCRdb recomputed calls from the 5' RACE reads with MiXCR, one row per CDR3 protein. The sample contains some 850,000 distinct CDR3 sequences, roughly 25% of which appear only once. This same sample was also part of a study on T cells of mothers and their children. That source adds: The study sampled three healthy Caucasian mothers and their six children. The whole RNA yield was converted to cDNA, roughly 1.5 ug per 15 ul.

The rearrangement joins TRBV5-1 to TRBJ2-3, with 9 bases that match TRBD1. The receptor was isolated from a boy younger than 18 in good health. The sequencing input was blood. CDR3 in amino acids: CASSFTGGRTDTQYF. Here the CDR3 DNA reads TGCGCCAGCAGCTTCACAGGGGGCCGCACAGATACGCAGTATTTT.